Below, one T cell receptor (beta chain) is given with its context. This sample stems from a study of blood T cell repertoires in COVID-19. Sequenced by immunoSEQ multiplex PCR; TCRdb stores in-frame clones only, minus some. The sample has hundreds of thousands of clones; nearly 85% are singletons. The CDR3 has 12 amino acids. V was shortened by 6 bases and J by 1 base, with 6 bases between the two germline ends. In germline, CDR1 is KGHSH, CDR2 LQKENI. Sequencing input: peripheral blood. The chain employs TRBV18 and TRBJ1-1, with a tentative D call TRBD1 (6 bases). This TCR was recovered from a human donor in a cohort sampled during active COVID-19. DNA of the CDR3: TGTGCCAGCTCGACAGGGAACACTGAAGCTTTCTTT. Its protein product is CASSTGNTEAFF.